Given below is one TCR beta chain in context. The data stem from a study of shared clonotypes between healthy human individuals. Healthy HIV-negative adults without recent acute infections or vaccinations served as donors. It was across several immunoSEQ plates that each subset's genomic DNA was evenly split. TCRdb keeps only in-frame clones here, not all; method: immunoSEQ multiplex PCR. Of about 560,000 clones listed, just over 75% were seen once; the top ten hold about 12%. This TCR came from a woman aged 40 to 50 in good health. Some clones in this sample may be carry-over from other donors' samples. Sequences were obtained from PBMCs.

The CDR3 nucleotides read TGTGCCACTACCGTGGGGGCAAATGAGCAGTTCTTC. Protein product: CATTVGANEQFF. This sequence joins TRBV2 and TRBJ2-1; D perhaps matches TRBD1 (6 bases). The germline gives CDR1 SNHLY, CDR2 FYNNEI. V was shortened by 10 bases and J by 7 bases, with 14 bases between the two germline ends. The CDR3 runs 12 residues.